This T cell receptor beta chain stems from a study of post-analysis software for immune sequencing data. Findings and limits, study-wide: In patients, TRBV5-6, TRBV5-1 and TRBV20-1 belonged to five TRBV segments found more frequently than in controls.

This clonotype was recorded once. What it binds is not known. Each TCR beta cDNA library carried unique molecular identifiers. One entry per CDR3 protein results from TCRdb running MiXCR on the PCR reads. The table lists about 770,000 distinct CDR3 sequences, under 60% of them singletons. The V and J ends lost 1 base and 9 bases, in that order; junction bases with no gene match: 3. Germline V gene sequence: CDR1 GTSNPN, CDR2 SVGIG (reference sequence). The length of the CDR3 is 12 residues. This TCR was recovered from a girl aged 10 to 17 with multiple sclerosis. Source material: blood. V is TRBV30 and J is TRBJ2-1; TRBD2 agrees at 7 bases. This CDR3 reads CAWSGEGIEQFF. CDR3 in DNA: TGTGCCTGGAGTGGGGAGGGCATTGAGCAGTTCTTC.